Listed here are 6 T cell receptor beta chains from one sample, sequenced in a study of blood T cells in healthy people across ages. PCR was performed a second time for about 6 to 12 cycles using a sample-barcoded 5' primer and a J-beta primer mix. TCRdb reprocessed the 5' RACE reads with MiXCR, giving one entry per CDR3 protein. The sample has about 1.4 million distinct CDR3 sequences; around 59% are singletons. Specimen: blood. All receptors derive from a man younger than 30 in good health.

J is TRBJ1-5 and V is TRBV6-5; D is uncertain. This CDR3 comprises 14 residues. Germline loops: CDR1 MNHEY, CDR2 SVGAGI. The V end lost 4 bases, the J end lost 2 bases, and 9 bases lay between the germline ends. CDR3 nucleotides: TGTGCCAGCAGTTCACATTCCGGCAATCAGCCCCAGCATTTT. Protein sequence: CASSSHSGNQPQHF.

The rearrangement joins TRBV14 to TRBJ2-5, with 8 bases identical to TRBD1. CDR3 length: 14 amino acids. Germline V gene lookup returns CDR1 SGHDN and CDR2 FVKESK. The V segment lost 2 bases and the J segment 2 bases; nucleotides outside the gene matches: 1. The CDR3 coding sequence is TGTGCCAGCAGCCAATGGACAGGGCAAGAGACCCAGTACTTC. It codes for CASSQWTGQETQYF.

This chain connects TRBV12-5 to TRBJ2-7, with 10 bases lining up with TRBD1. Germline CDR1 and CDR2: LGHNT and FRNRAP. The CDR3 totals 16 residues. V trimming: 5 bases; J trimming: 1 base; junction bases outside the gene matches: 8. The CDR3 coding sequence is TGTGCTAGTGGTATCACCGGGACAGGGGTATCCTACGAGCAGTACTTC. It codes for CASGITGTGVSYEQYF.

This clonotype was counted between two and nine times. The rearrangement uses TRBV10-3 and TRBJ2-1; 11 bases are a match to TRBD1. The CDR3 totals 18 residues. Losses at the gene ends were 9 bases for V and 2 bases for J; bases not matched to a gene: 15. Per germline, CDR1 ENHRY and CDR2 SYGVKD. The DNA for the CDR3 is TGTGCCATAACCGGGACAGGGGGTTCTAGCGGAGCCTACAATGAGCAGTTCTTC. Amino acid sequence: CAITGTGGSSGAYNEQFF.

The chain carries TRBV4-1 and TRBJ2-7; TRBD1 agrees at 9 bases. In germline, CDR1 is MGHRA, CDR2 YSYEKL. This CDR3 has 16 residues. V shed 6 bases and J 3 bases; nucleotides not matched to a gene: 12. CDR3 nucleotides: TGCGCCAGCAGAGATCGCCCGGGACAGGGAATCTACGAGCAGTACTTC. As protein: CASRDRPGQGIYEQYF.

The chain employs TRBV11-2 and TRBJ1-4, with 10 bases that match TRBD1. CDR3 length: 15 amino acids. The V gene's germline CDR1 is SGHAT and CDR2 FQNNGV. V was pared by 5 bases and J by 5 bases, with 5 bases of the junction left unmatched. Here the CDR3 reads CASSGRTGGNEKLFF. DNA of the CDR3: TGTGCCAGCAGCGGCCGGACAGGGGGAAATGAAAAACTGTTTTTT.